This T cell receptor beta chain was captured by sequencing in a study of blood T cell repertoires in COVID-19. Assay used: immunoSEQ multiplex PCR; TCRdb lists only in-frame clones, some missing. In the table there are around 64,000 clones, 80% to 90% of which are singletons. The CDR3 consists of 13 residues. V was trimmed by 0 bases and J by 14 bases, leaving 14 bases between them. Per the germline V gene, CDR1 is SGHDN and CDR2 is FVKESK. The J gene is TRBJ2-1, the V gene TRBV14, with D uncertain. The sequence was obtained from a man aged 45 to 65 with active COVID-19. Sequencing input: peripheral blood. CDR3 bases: TGTGCCAGCAGCCAAGACGAAGCCCTACCGGAGTTCTTC. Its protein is CASSQDEALPEFF.